This note documents a single T cell receptor beta chain sequence. Its antigen is currently not known. Per-nucleotide qualities are absent, and no much larger clonotype sits a single base away. This specimen's time point label, per the study, means: persistent/refractory GD, antithyroid drugs over 5 years with positive TRAb. For both TCR sequencing and RNA sequencing, RNA was extracted from PBMCs using TRIzol. The diagnosis of Graves' disease was made according to American Thyroid Association guidelines. Patients were recruited from an endocrinology department in Xi'an, China. Each patient gave approximately 9.7 milliliters of peripheral blood, collected in an EDTA anticoagulant tube. Ficoll Paque Plus density gradient separation was used to isolate PBMCs, and no further T cell sorting was done. An Agilent 2100 Bioanalyzer and agarose gel were used to check RNA quality, while a NanoDrop 2000 measured RNA concentration.

Library prep was done by multiplex PCR. Instrument used: Illumina HiSeq 4000. CDR3 regions were amplified by Arm-PCR with iRepertoire HTBI primers to construct TCR beta libraries. PCR products were gel purified before sequencing. In the paper's pipeline: Across samples, 60 to 75 TRBV and 13 to 15 TRBJ segments were identified and used for gene usage analysis of CDR3 amino acid clonotypes. COPE and FqMerger were used to merge the filtered high-quality paired reads into contigs. BLAST was used to align contigs to IMGT TRBV, TRBD and TRBJ reference genes, and CDR3 was defined according to IMGT. Clonotypes above 0.1% frequency were classified as highly expanded clones. Repertoire diversity was measured by Shannon entropy, and V-J evenness by the Gini coefficient. Clonotypes shared by more than one individual were considered public. In TCRdb, the public reads were trimmed at Q25 with fastp and aligned with MiXCR, with productive beta chains retained. Rows with one shared CDR3 protein collapse into an entry with the most common genes and DNA. TCRdb's processing, not the authors' own work, is the source of the V and J calls. The sample profile shows 300,000 or so distinct CDR3 sequences; 15% to 20% of them were found once. Together, the top ten hold less than 30% of the sample.

This sample was taken from a study of regulatory T cells in long-lasting Graves disease (dated by TCRdb to the early 2020s). Context from the whole study: Persistent Graves' disease meant more than 5 years of antithyroid drug treatment with TSH receptor autoantibodies that stayed positive. This study used TCR sequencing and RNA sequencing of peripheral blood to compare persistent Graves' disease patients against newly diagnosed Graves' disease patients. TCR sequencing covered 13 persistent and about 20 newly diagnosed Graves' disease patients, 33 samples in total. The study took place in China and was registered as a clinical trial. On average, persistent Graves' disease patients in the clinical cohort had been on antithyroid drugs for about 10.3 years.

The full study reports these points: As a limitation, the authors acknowledged that the small sample size may reduce accuracy. Compared with newly diagnosed patients, patients with persistent Graves' disease had lower TCR Shannon entropy and fewer highly expanded clones, which suggests clonal expansion. A larger number of public clonotypes was shared among persistent patients (approximately 3,000) than among newly diagnosed patients (roughly 970). TRBV28, TRBJ1-2 and TRBJ2-5 were preferentially used in persistent disease, while TRBV20-1 and TRBJ2-1 were favored in newly diagnosed disease. Because the primary lesion, thyroid tissue, could not be accessed, the study looked at peripheral blood alone. Only the TCR beta chain was sequenced and analyzed.

Trimming removed 5 bases from V and 0 bases from J, leaving 8 bases between the germline ends. Counted from cysteine to phenylalanine, this CDR3 has 15 amino acids. The sequence is cut down to CDR3 DNA, 45 bases in frame from base 1. In the germline V gene, CDR1 corresponds to MRHNA and CDR2 to SNTAGT. Material: peripheral blood mononuclear cells (PBMCs), obtained when the disease was refractory, from a patient treated with antithyroid drugs. This clonotype originated in a female donor with Graves disease. The V gene is TRBV6-4 and the J gene is TRBJ2-6, and possibly TRBD1, on 5 matching bases. This receptor has the CDR3 CASSCRVSGANVLTF. The DNA sequence is given as TGTGCCAGCAGTTGCAGGGTCTCTGGGGCCAACGTCCTGACTTTC.